Detailed here is one T cell receptor beta chain. Its antigen remains undetermined. It has no much larger one-base neighbor in the sample; base qualities were not kept. This sample is drawn from a study of T cells in narcolepsy (dated by TCRdb to the late 2010s). About the full investigation: The study enrolled patients with narcolepsy type 1 or type 2 (NT1, NT2) together with healthy control donors. To look for autoreactive T cells in narcolepsy patients that target self-antigens of hypocretin neurons (hypocretin, TRIB2), the study used TCR Vbeta sequencing to follow clonotypes in blood and CSF. The investigation overall reported the following: HCRT-specific and TRIB2-specific autoreactive clonotypes were highlighted in plots that compared CD4+ T cell clonotypes in CSF versus blood from the same patient. According to the report, autoreactive clonotypes were detected serially in the blood of the same patients and of different patients, but not in healthy controls. Certain blood memory CD4+ repertoires from patients and controls had no sequences that matched autoreactive T cell clones. Numbers of sequenced blood memory CD4+ clonotypes were comparable, averaging approximately 42,000 in patients and some 33,000 in controls.

Memory CD4+ T cells were sorted ex vivo from peripheral blood of narcolepsy patients and healthy controls for TCR Vbeta sequencing. Trimming removed 4 bases from V and 7 bases from J, leaving 11 bases between the germline ends. The germline V gene supplies CDR1 SQVTM and CDR2 ANQGSEA. The CDR3 goes from the cysteine to the phenylalanine over 13 residues. Only CDR3 DNA remains: 39 bases, in frame from the first base. The library was obtained by the immunoSEQ multiplex PCR assay. The table comes from immuneACCESS by way of TCRdb, which keeps in-frame sequences with V and J called. Part of the clones is missing from these tables; in studies checked, under half for an unresolved V gene and the rest for unknown reasons. The sample records over 25,000 clones, roughly three quarters of which are singletons. The top ten constitute 3% to 4% of the sample.

Sequenced sample: memory (CD45RA-) CD4+ T cells from blood. Taken with the paper, the label for cell subset or site translates to: memory T cells sorted ex vivo from peripheral blood. The chain joins TRBV29-1 to TRBJ1-6, with TRBD1 tentatively as D gene (5 bases match). The sequence was collected from a human donor in good health. The CDR3 protein sequence reads: CSVGDERNSPLHF. DNA sequence: TGCAGCGTTGGGGACGAGAGGAATTCACCCCTCCACTTT.